This TCR beta chain was recovered during a study of T cell responses to AZD1222 COVID-19 vaccine. The table came from immunoSEQ multiplex PCR; TCRdb's copy has only in-frame clones and leaves some out. The table lists approximately 160,000 clones, about 91% of them singletons. Study results and caveats: The span of vaccine-associated CD4 TCRs extended across spike, with dominance at 160-218 and 743-854. Among the donors, most were white British and more were female, and clonal diversity was possibly underestimated.

Germline CDR1 SGHVS, CDR2 FQNEAQ. This CDR3 region has 14 residues. J lost 4 bases, V lost 5 bases, and 4 bases had no gene match. Turning to this clone: Its target is unknown.

The material was peripheral blood, obtained on day 0 of AZD1222 vaccination. The genes are TRBV7-8 and TRBJ2-5, with TRBD2 matching 10 bases. The TCR originated in an adult in good health. CDR3 in DNA: TGTGCCAGCAGCCCCCTAGCGGGAGCAGAGACCCAGTACTTC. This encodes CASSPLAGAETQYF. Variable domain in full (rest from reference TRBV7-8 and TRBJ2-5): GAGVSQSPRYKVAKRGQDVALRCDPISGHVSLFWYQQALGQGPEFLTYFQNEAQLDKSGLPSDRFFAERPEGSVSTLKIQRTQQEDSAVYLCASSPLAGAETQYFGPGTRLLVL.